Detailed here is one T cell receptor beta chain. Profiling relied on immunoSEQ multiplex PCR, and the TCRdb table lists in-frame clones only, not all of them. The profile shows 53,000 or so clones, 70% to 90% of them singletons. This sample stems from a study of technical replicates of blood from a few donors. This sequence was found in a human donor in good health. Some clones in this sample may be carry-over from other donors' samples. The specimen was PBMCs.

DNA for the CDR3: TGTGCCAGCAGCTTAACGGATCGGGAACCGAACACCGGGGAGCTGTTTTTT. Protein product: CASSLTDREPNTGELFF. V and J are TRBV7-3 and TRBJ2-2, with a possible D match to TRBD2 (5 bases). This CDR3 spans 17 amino acids. Germline CDR1 is SGHTA and CDR2 is FQGTGA. Trimming stripped 0 bases from V and 0 bases from J, with 11 bases between.